Listed here are 28 T cell receptor beta chains from one sample, sequenced in a study of blood T cells in healthy people across ages. Then a second PCR, running about 6 to 11 cycles, was carried out with a sample-barcoded 5' primer and a J-beta primer mix. TCRdb ran MiXCR on the 5' RACE reads and lists one entry per CDR3 protein. Of more than 900,000 distinct CDR3 sequences listed, 25% to 30% were seen once; the top ten hold about 9.4%. This sample was also put to use in a study of T cells of mothers and their children.

Sequenced sample: blood. These receptor sequences come from a woman aged 40-49 years in good health.

In its sample, this clonotype was seen many times. V and J are TRBV20-1 and TRBJ1-4; 7 nucleotides agree with TRBD1. The CDR3 runs 15 residues. Germline CDR1 DFQATT, CDR2 SNEGSKA (reference sequence). The V and J ends lost 6 bases and 4 bases, in that order; junction bases with no gene match: 11. The CDR3 DNA sequence: TGCAGTGCGCGGGCCCCGGGACAGAGTAATGAAAAACTGTTTTTT. Encoded protein: CSARAPGQSNEKLFF.

The sample holds many counts of this clonotype. The chain is built from TRBV2 and TRBJ1-6; D unclear. The V gene lost 0 bases and the J gene lost 13 bases, with 16 bases spanning the gap. The CDR3 sequence is 15 residues long. Germline V CDR1 and CDR2: SNHLY, FYNNEI. The DNA for the CDR3 is TGTGCCAGCAGTGAAGCGCGGGTCCGCGCAAGTCCCCTCCACTTT. Translation gives CASSEARVRASPLHF.

The chain combines TRBV7-2 with TRBJ1-4, with a weak D call TRBD1 (5 bases). Germline assignment: CDR1 SGHTA and CDR2 FQGNSA. V lost 1 base, J lost 7 bases, and 10 bases lay in between. The CDR3 consists of 14 residues. In DNA, the CDR3 is TGTGCCAGCAGCTTAGAGAAAGGGGCTGAAAAACTGTTTTTT. Its translation is CASSLEKGAEKLFF.

The CDR3: CASSLASSLPNSPLHF. The DNA of the CDR3 is TGCGCCAGCAGCTTGGCGTCCAGCCTCCCCAATTCACCCCTCCACTTT. The chain joins TRBV5-1 to TRBJ1-6; D gene uncertain. V was clipped by 0 bases and J by 7 bases, with 14 bases between them. Germline loops: CDR1 SGHRS, CDR2 YFSETQ. This CDR3 region has 16 residues. Together with reference TRBV5-1 and TRBJ1-6, the CDR3 gives the full variable domain: KAGVTQTPRYLIKTRGQQVTLSCSPISGHRSVSWYQQTPGQGLQFLFEYFSETQRNKGNFPGRFSGRQFSNSRSEMNVSTLELGDSALYLCASSLASSLPNSPLHFGNGTRLTVT.

The sample holds a few counts of this clonotype. The chain combines TRBV9 with TRBJ2-3; possible D gene TRBD2, 5 bases. Trimming stripped 0 bases from V and 2 bases from J, with 13 bases between. Per the germline V gene, CDR1 is SGDLS and CDR2 is YYNGEE. The CDR3 covers 16 residues. The CDR3 region has the DNA TGTGCCAGCAGCGTAGGAGATCTAGCCCCCACAGATACGCAGTATTTT. Amino acid sequence: CASSVGDLAPTDTQYF.

The chain employs TRBV28 and TRBJ2-7; 11 nucleotides match TRBD2. Per germline, CDR1 MDHEN and CDR2 SYDVKM. V was pared by 2 bases and J by 4 bases, with 7 bases of the junction left unmatched. There are 16 residues in the CDR3. CDR3 protein: CASSLLAGGILYEQYF. DNA of the CDR3: TGTGCCAGCAGTTTACTAGCGGGGGGAATACTTTACGAGCAGTACTTC.

At least ten counts were recorded for this clonotype. The gene calls are TRBV5-1 and TRBJ2-3, with unresolved D. This CDR3 is built from 13 residues. V lost 1 base and J lost 2, with 5 bases in between. Germline V gives CDR1 SGHRS, CDR2 YFSETQ. In nucleotides, the CDR3 is TGCGCCAGCAGCTTGCCGAACACAGATACGCAGTATTTT. This translates into CASSLPNTDTQYF.

On this clonotype itself: This may be a read error, as it is one base from a much larger clone. Without the conserved terminal phenylalanine or tryptophan, this CDR3 likely stems from a read error. The chain joins TRBV2 to TRBJ2-7, with D possibly being TRBD2 (5 bases). Germline CDR1 SNHLY, CDR2 FYNNEI. With 7 bases removed from V and 3 bases from J, the gap between germline ends came to 13 bases. This CDR3 region has 13 residues. The CDR3 spells CASTISEVYEQYL. Written as DNA, the CDR3 is TGTGCCAGCACTATTAGCGAGGTCTACGAGCAGTACCTC.

This clonotype was seen more than once but under ten times. The chain links TRBV6-2 or TRBV6-3 to TRBJ2-3; 7 bases match TRBD1. With 8 bases clipped from V and 4 bases from J, the junction kept 9 bases outside the gene matches. Per germline, CDR1 MNHEY and CDR2 SVGEGT. The CDR3 has 14 amino acids. CDR3 coding DNA: TGTGCCAGCCGAAACGGACAGGCCTCAGATACGCAGTATTTT. It specifies CASRNGQASDTQYF.

This chain connects TRBV7-9 to TRBJ2-5; 8 positions agree with TRBD2. The V segment lost 2 bases and the J segment 1 base; nucleotides outside the gene matches: 3. In germline, CDR1 is SEHNR, CDR2 FQNEAQ (reference sequence). The CDR3 spans 15 residues. CDR3: CASSLPGGAQETQYF. The CDR3, as DNA: TGTGCCAGCAGCTTACCCGGGGGGGCCCAAGAGACCCAGTACTTC. Drawing the rest from reference TRBV7-9 and TRBJ2-5, the complete variable domain is DTGVSQNPRHKITKRGQNVTFRCDPISEHNRLYWYRQTLGQGPEFLTYFQNEAQLEKSRLLSDRFSAERPKGSFSTLEIQRTEQGDSAMYLCASSLPGGAQETQYFGPGTRLLVL.

This clonotype has just a few counts. The rearrangement uses TRBV3-1 and TRBJ1-1; D gene uncertain. CDR3 length equals 14 residues. Trimming pared 3 bases from V and 1 base from J, leaving 9 bases between. Looked up from germline, CDR1 is LGHDT and CDR2 is YNNKEL (reference sequence). The CDR3 is CASSHSPGNTEAFF. CDR3 in DNA: TGTGCCAGCAGCCATTCTCCTGGGAACACTGAAGCTTTCTTT. Full variable domain (remainder filled in from reference TRBV3-1 and TRBJ1-1): DTAVSQTPKYLVTQMGNDKSIKCEQNLGHDTMYWYKQDSKKFLKIMFSYNNKELIINETVPNRFSPKSPDKAHLNLHINSLELGDSAVYFCASSHSPGNTEAFFGQGTRLTVV.

The chain joins TRBV5-5 to TRBJ2-7; 9 nucleotides match TRBD1. This CDR3 has 14 amino acids. CDR1 and CDR2 from the germline V gene are SGHKS and YYEKEE (reference sequence). V was clipped by 4 bases and J by 7 bases; unmatched bases: 9. The CDR3 region is CASSAGQGLGEQYF. The CDR3 DNA reads as TGTGCCAGCAGCGCGGGACAGGGTTTAGGTGAGCAGTACTTC.

There are a few counts of this clonotype. V and J are TRBV25-1 and TRBJ1-4; 8 positions match TRBD1. Germline V CDR1 and CDR2: MGHDK, SYGVNS. This CDR3 comprises 15 residues. With V trimmed by 2 bases and J by 6 bases, 5 bases remained unmatched. The DNA for the CDR3 is TGTGCCAGCAGTGAACCCGGACAGGGACATGAAAAACTGTTTTTT. It encodes CASSEPGQGHEKLFF. Looking up the rest from reference TRBV25-1 and TRBJ1-4 gives the full variable domain: EADIYQTPRYLVIGTGKKITLECSQTMGHDKMYWYQQDPGMELHLIHYSYGVNSTEKGDLSSESTVSRIRTEHFPLTLESARPSHTSQYLCASSEPGQGHEKLFFGSGTQLSVL.

The chain is built from TRBV28 and TRBJ1-5, with D maybe TRBD1 (5 bases). Trimming shortened V by 5 bases and J by 3 bases, and 14 bases separated the two germline ends. The CDR3 has 15 amino acids. The germline V gene encodes CDR1 MDHEN and CDR2 SYDVKM. CDR3 coding DNA: TGTGCCAGCAGTCCTACCGGGACCCTCAATCAGCCCCAGCATTTT. It is translated as CASSPTGTLNQPQHF.

The J gene is TRBJ2-1, the V gene TRBV6-5; 11 nucleotides agree with TRBD2. CDR1 MNHEY and CDR2 SVGAGI come from the germline V gene. The CDR3 has 17 residues. Unmatched junction bases numbered 8, after V lost 0 bases and J lost 7 bases. The CDR3 DNA reads TGTGCCAGCAGTTACTCGCGGCCTAGCGGGGGGACGAATGAGCAGTTCTTC. This encodes CASSYSRPSGGTNEQFF.

This clonotype was counted many times. The chain combines TRBV10-3 with TRBJ2-7; D gene unclear. In germline, CDR1 is ENHRY, CDR2 SYGVKD. CDR3 length: 12 amino acids. Trimming took 0 bases from V and 3 from J, leaving 3 bases between them. The CDR3 reads CAISESVYEQYF. The CDR3, as DNA: TGTGCCATCAGTGAGTCGGTCTACGAGCAGTACTTC.

About this clonotype: A much larger clone lies a single base off, so this may be a read error. The CDR3: CASTKEMNTEAFF. The CDR3 DNA follows: TGTGCCAGCACCAAAGAGATGAACACTGAAGCTTTCTTT. V usage is TRBV2 and J usage is TRBJ1-1, with D hard to call. CDR3 size: 13 residues. CDR1 SNHLY and CDR2 FYNNEI come from the germline V gene. V lost 7 bases and J lost 0, with 9 bases in between.

With respect to this clonotype: This clone may be a read error of a much larger clone one base away. In DNA form, the CDR3 reads TGCAGCGGGGGAAGCGGAGTCGAGCAGTACTTC. This translates into CSGGSGVEQYF. This sequence joins TRBV29-1 and TRBJ2-5; D may be TRBD2 (5 bases). The DNA end lines up better with TRBJ2-7; the J call may be wrong. Germline CDR1 is SQVTM and CDR2 is ANQGSEA. The CDR3 is 11 amino acids.

Turning to this clonotype: One end of the junction does not line up with germline, which may come from a read error. This rearrangement joins TRBV30 to TRBJ1-1, with TRBD1 matching over 11 bases. CDR3 length equals 16 residues. CDR1 is GTSNPN and CDR2 is SVGIG in the germline V gene (reference sequence). The CDR3 sequence is CAWRGPGTGGNTEAFF. DNA for the CDR3: TGTGCTTGGAGAGGACCCGGGACAGGGGGGAACACTGAAGCTTTCTTT.

This clonotype has at least ten counts. The CDR3 region is CSATAPGRSGANVLTF. The CDR3 DNA follows: TGCAGTGCCACTGCGCCGGGACGGTCTGGGGCCAACGTCCTGACTTTC. This chain connects TRBV20-1 to TRBJ2-6, with D perhaps being TRBD1 or TRBD2 (5 bases each). Germline values: CDR1 DFQATT, CDR2 SNEGSKA (reference sequence). The length of the CDR3 is 16 residues. Trimming shortened V by 6 bases and J by 1 base, and 16 bases separated the two germline ends.

The chain has TRBV3-1 and TRBJ2-5; D gene ambiguous. Between the trimmed V and J ends, which lost 1 base and 13 bases, there was a span of 10 bases. Germline CDR1 LGHDT, CDR2 YNNKEL (reference sequence). This CDR3 is built from 11 residues. The CDR3 loop is CASSQATVRYF. The CDR3 bases are TGTGCCAGCAGCCAAGCGACGGTGAGGTACTTC.

The CDR3 DNA reads TGTGCCAGCAGCGACTCCGGAGCCAAAAACATTCAGTACTTC. Protein sequence: CASSDSGAKNIQYF. The chain employs TRBV7-9 and TRBJ2-4; D gene ambiguous. This CDR3 has 14 residues. Trimming cost V 5 bases and J 0 bases, with 8 bases left between them. The germline gives CDR1 SEHNR, CDR2 FQNEAQ (reference sequence).

The count of this clonotype is one. A much larger clone differs from this one at a single base, so this may be a read error. V and J are TRBV29-1 and TRBJ2-1, with D maybe TRBD1 (5 bases). The germline V gene has CDR1 SQVTM and CDR2 ANQGSEA. This CDR3 comprises 15 residues. Written as DNA, the CDR3 is TGCAGCATTGAGCCCGACAGCGTGGCTTACAATGAGCAGTTCTTC. As protein: CSIEPDSVAYNEQFF.

This clonotype was observed a few times. A read error may produce the germline difference seen at one junction end. J is TRBJ1-5 and V is TRBV24-1; D unclear. Germline values: CDR1 KGHDR, CDR2 SFDVKD. This CDR3 comprises 14 residues. Written as DNA, the CDR3 is TGTGTCACCAGTGACCCCGGCCCGACATCGCCCCAGCATTTT. This encodes CVTSDPGPTSPQHF.

The V call is TRBV7-3, the J call TRBJ2-1, with TRBD1 matching 9 bases. The V and J ends lost 1 base and 6 bases, in that order; junction bases with no gene match: 10. Per the germline V gene, CDR1 is SGHTA and CDR2 is FQGTGA. This CDR3 contains 17 residues. This CDR3 reads CASSLIPVGTGSNEQFF. The CDR3 bases are TGTGCCAGCAGCTTAATCCCCGTCGGGACAGGGAGCAATGAGCAGTTCTTC.

The chain employs TRBV18 and TRBJ2-3, with D perhaps matching TRBD2 (5 bases). This CDR3 spans 13 amino acids. Germline lookup yields CDR1 KGHSH and CDR2 LQKENI. V gave up 1 base and J gave up 4 bases, with 6 bases separating them. CDR3 nucleotide sequence: TGTGCCAGCTCACCACAGGAGGCAGATACGCAGTATTTT. It specifies CASSPQEADTQYF.

The gene calls are TRBV5-1 and TRBJ2-3; TRBD2 matches at 9 bases. The V and J ends lost 4 bases and 0 bases, in that order; junction bases with no gene match: 9. CDR3 length: 17 amino acids. The germline V gene encodes CDR1 SGHRS and CDR2 YFSETQ. CDR3 sequence reads: CASSGSGGPASTDTQYF. DNA of the CDR3: TGCGCCAGCAGCGGTAGCGGGGGACCGGCTAGCACAGATACGCAGTATTTT.

This clonotype was counted only a few times. The chain combines TRBV20-1 with TRBJ1-2; possibly TRBD1 for D (5 bases). CDR1 and CDR2 from the germline V gene are DFQATT and SNEGSKA (reference sequence). V was pared by 0 bases and J by 1 base, with 15 bases between. The CDR3 runs 16 residues. CDR3 sequence (DNA): TGCAGTGCTAGAGATCGCGGGTGGACAAGTAACTATGGCTACACCTTC. It is translated as CSARDRGWTSNYGYTF.